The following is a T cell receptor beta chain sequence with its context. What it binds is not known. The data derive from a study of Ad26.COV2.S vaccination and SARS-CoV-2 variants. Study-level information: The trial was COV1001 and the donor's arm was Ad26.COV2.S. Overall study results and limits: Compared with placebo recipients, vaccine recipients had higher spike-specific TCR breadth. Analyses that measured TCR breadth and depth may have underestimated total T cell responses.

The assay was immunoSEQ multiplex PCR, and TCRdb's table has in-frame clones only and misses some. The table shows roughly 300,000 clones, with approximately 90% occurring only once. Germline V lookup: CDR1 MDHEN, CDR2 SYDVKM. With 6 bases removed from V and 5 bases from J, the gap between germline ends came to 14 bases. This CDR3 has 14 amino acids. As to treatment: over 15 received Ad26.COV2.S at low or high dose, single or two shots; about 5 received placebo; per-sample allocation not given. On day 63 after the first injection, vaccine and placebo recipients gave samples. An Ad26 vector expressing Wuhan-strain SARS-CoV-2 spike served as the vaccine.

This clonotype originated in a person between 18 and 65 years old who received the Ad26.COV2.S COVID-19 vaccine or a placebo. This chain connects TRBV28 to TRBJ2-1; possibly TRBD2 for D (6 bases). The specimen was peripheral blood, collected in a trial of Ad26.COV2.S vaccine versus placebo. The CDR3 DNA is TGTGCCAGCAGCCTTTGGGGGGATAACAATGAGCAGTTCTTC. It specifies CASSLWGDNNEQFF.